This T cell receptor (beta chain) originates from a study of fetal regulatory T cell absence and autoimmunity. General study points: Oligoclonal TCR enrichment in pancreas over cord blood reached over 90-fold for some clones.

Using immunoSEQ multiplex PCR, the repertoire was profiled, and TCRdb retains in-frame clones only, with some absent. The sample records about 95,000 clones, approximately 75% being singletons. On this clone: Its antigen is unknown.

Germline-derived CDR1 and CDR2 are SGHVS and FNYEAQ. V lost 4 bases and J 0 bases, leaving 7 bases between the germline ends. The CDR3 extends over 13 amino acids. The V call is TRBV7-6, the J call TRBJ2-7; the D gene could be TRBD1 or TRBD2 (5 bases each). What was sequenced was pancreas tissue. This clonotype originated in a male donor with IPEX syndrome. The CDR3 DNA sequence: TGTGCCAGCAGCTACGGGGCCTCCTACGAGCAGTACTTC. Residues: CASSYGASYEQYF.